Listed below are T cell receptor beta chains from one sample, sequenced in a study of lung T cells in sarcoidosis with Löfgren's syndrome. TCRdb re-called the reads with MiXCR, one entry per CDR3 protein. The sample lists approximately 450 distinct CDR3 sequences; about 30% were seen once. Sequencing was done on a sample of CD4+ T cells from bronchoalveolar lavage. These receptors all stem from a human donor with sarcoidosis (Löfgren's syndrome or another form), or a control subject (not recorded which). Both conserved end residues are part of each CDR3.

V	J	CDR3
TRBV20-1	TRBJ1-5	CSAIAPGAMGQPQHF
TRBV6-6	TRBJ1-5	CASSYSWLGETQHF
TRBV12-3/TRBV12-4	TRBJ1-5	CASRKTGARANQPQHF
TRBV5-6	TRBJ2-7	CASSLVGTGNYEQYF
TRBV20-1	TRBJ1-1	CSATGRDTETLF
TRBV6-1	TRBJ1-2	CASSLSPFRDRRDYGYTF
TRBV18	TRBJ2-7	CASSQGPPSYEQHF
TRBV27	TRBJ2-7	CASLDLASGSHEQYF
TRBV2	TRBJ2-7	CASSGGAGGSYEQCF
TRBV20-1	TRBJ2-5	CSALRSETQYF
TRBV4-1	TRBJ1-4	CASNQELDRGREKLFF
TRBV9	TRBJ2-7	CASSADGRARVEQYF
TRBV28	TRBJ2-3	CASSLGDTRTDTQYF
TRBV19	TRBJ2-7	CASGQGDYEQYF
TRBV20-1	TRBJ2-2	CSATGLAGANTGELFF
TRBV7-2	TRBJ2-5	CASSSPRTGLETQYF
TRBV6-6	TRBJ1-1	CASSYGTGGGTEAFF
TRBV28	TRBJ2-7	CASSWTGIGEQYF
TRBV24-1	TRBJ2-5	CATSDVRGGWKETQYF
TRBV10-1	TRBJ2-3	CASSDGSAGTDTQYF
TRBV10-1	TRBJ2-2	CAGGGYEHGELFF
TRBV20-1	TRBJ1-5	CSARALGRNQPQHF
TRBV4-3	TRBJ2-1	CASSQRAYQGPYNEQFF
TRBV5-4	TRBJ2-1	CASSTQGVDEQFF
TRBV3-1	TRBJ2-5	CASSQGGVETQYF
TRBV4-1	TRBJ1-4	CASSQDSSTNEKLLF